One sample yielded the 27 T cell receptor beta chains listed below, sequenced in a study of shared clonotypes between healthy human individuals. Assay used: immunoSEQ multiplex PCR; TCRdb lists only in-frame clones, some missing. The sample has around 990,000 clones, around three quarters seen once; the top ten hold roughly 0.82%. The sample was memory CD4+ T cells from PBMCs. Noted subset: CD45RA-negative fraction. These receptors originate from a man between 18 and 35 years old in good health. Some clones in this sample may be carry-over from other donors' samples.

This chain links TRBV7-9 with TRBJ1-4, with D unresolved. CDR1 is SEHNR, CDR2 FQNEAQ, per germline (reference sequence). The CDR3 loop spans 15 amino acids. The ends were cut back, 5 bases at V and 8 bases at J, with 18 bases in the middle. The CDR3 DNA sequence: TGTGCCAGCAGCAGAAACAGTGAACCAGGAGAAAAACTGTTTTTT. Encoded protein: CASSRNSEPGEKLFF.

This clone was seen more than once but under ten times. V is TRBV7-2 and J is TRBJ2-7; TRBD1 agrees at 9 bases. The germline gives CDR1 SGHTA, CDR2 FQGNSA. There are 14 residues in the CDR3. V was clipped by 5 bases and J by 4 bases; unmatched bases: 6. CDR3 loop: CASSRTTGGYEQYF. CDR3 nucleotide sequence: TGTGCCAGCAGCCGGACGACAGGGGGGTACGAGCAGTACTTC.

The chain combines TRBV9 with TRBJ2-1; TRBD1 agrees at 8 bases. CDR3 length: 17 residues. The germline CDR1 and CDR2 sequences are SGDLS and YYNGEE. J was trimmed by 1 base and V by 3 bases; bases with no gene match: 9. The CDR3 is CASSAPGGTGSYNEQFF. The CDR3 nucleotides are TGTGCCAGCAGCGCCCCCGGCGGGACAGGATCCTACAATGAGCAGTTCTTC.

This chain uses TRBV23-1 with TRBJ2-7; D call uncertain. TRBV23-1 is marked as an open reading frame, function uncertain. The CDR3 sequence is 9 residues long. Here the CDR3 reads CASSQSSPV. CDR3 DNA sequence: TGCGCCAGCAGTCAATCGTCCCCCGTC.

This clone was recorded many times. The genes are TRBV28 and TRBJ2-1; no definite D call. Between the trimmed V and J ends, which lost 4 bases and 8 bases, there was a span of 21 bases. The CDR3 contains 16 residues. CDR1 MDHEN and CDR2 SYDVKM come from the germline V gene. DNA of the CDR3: TGTGCCAGCAGTTCCCTCCCGATCCCGGGTACACATGAGCAGTTCTTC. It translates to CASSSLPIPGTHEQFF.

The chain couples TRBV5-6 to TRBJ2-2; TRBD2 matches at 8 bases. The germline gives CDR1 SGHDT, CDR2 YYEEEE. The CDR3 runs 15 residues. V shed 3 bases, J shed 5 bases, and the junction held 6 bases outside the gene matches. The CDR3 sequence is CASSSGLAWTGELFF. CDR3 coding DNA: TGTGCCAGCAGCTCAGGACTAGCTTGGACCGGGGAGCTGTTTTTT.

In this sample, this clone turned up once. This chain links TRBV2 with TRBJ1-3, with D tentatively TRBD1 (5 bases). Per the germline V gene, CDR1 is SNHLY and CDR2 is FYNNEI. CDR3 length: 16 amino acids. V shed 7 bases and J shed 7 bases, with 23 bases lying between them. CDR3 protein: CASNIQRGVGGNTIYF. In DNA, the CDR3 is TGTGCCAGCAACATCCAGAGGGGAGTAGGCGGGAACACCATATATTTT.

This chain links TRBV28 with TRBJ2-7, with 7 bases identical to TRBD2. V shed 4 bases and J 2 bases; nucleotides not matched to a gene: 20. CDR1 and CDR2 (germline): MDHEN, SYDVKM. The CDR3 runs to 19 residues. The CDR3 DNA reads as TGTGCCAGCAGTTCCTTCCCCCTTTCTTCTAGCGGAGTAACCTACGAGCAGTACTTC. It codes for CASSSFPLSSSGVTYEQYF.

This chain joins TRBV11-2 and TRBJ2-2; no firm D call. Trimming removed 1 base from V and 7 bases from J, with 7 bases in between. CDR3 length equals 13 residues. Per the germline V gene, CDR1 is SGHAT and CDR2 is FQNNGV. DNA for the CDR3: TGTGCCAGCAGCTTAGCTGGGGTCGGGGAGCTGTTTTTT. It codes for CASSLAGVGELFF. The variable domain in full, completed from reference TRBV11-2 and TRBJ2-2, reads EAGVAQSPRYKIIEKRQSVAFWCNPISGHATLYWYQQILGQGPKLLIQFQNNGVVDDSQLPKDRFSAERLKGVDSTLKIQPAKLEDSAVYLCASSLAGVGELFFGEGSRLTVL.

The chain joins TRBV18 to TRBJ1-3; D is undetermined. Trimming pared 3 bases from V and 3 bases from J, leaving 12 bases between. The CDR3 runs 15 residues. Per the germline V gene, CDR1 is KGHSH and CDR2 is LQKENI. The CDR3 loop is CASSPETSDGNTIYF. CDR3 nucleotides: TGTGCCAGCTCACCGGAGACTTCGGATGGAAACACCATATATTTT.

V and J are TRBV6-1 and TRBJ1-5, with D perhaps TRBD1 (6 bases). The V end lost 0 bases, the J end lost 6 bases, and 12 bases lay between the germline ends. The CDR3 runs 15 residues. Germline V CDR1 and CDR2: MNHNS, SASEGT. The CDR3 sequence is CASSEALGAGQPQHF. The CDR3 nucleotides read TGTGCCAGCAGTGAAGCCTTGGGGGCAGGTCAGCCCCAGCATTTT.

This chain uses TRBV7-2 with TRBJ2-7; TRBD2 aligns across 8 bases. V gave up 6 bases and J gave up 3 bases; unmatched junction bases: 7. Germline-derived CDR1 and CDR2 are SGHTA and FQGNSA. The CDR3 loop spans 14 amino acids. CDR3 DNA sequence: TGTGCCAGCAGGAGCGGGGGATCAAGCTACGAGCAGTACTTC. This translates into CASRSGGSSYEQYF.

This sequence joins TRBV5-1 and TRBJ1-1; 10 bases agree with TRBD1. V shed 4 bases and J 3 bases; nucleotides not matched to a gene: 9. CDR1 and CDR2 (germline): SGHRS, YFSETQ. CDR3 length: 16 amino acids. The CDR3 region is CASSGGTGALHTEAFF. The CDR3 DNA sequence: TGCGCCAGCAGCGGTGGGACAGGGGCCCTTCACACTGAAGCTTTCTTT.

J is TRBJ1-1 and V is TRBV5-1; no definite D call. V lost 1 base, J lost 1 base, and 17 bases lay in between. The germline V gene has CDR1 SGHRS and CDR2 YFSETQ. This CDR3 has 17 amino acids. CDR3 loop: CASSLFPRGMGNTEAFF. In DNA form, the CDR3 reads TGCGCCAGCAGCTTGTTCCCCCGGGGAATGGGGAACACTGAAGCTTTCTTT.

The CDR3 DNA reads as TGCGCCAGCAGCTATCAAAGTTTTACCTCCTACAATGAGCAGTTCTTC. Amino acids: CASSYQSFTSYNEQFF. The chain is built from TRBV5-1 and TRBJ2-1; the D is unclear. Germline assignment: CDR1 SGHRS and CDR2 YFSETQ. This CDR3 contains 16 residues. Trimming removed 3 bases from V and 0 bases from J, with 13 bases in between. Based on the CDR3 plus reference TRBV5-1 and TRBJ2-1, the full variable domain is KAGVTQTPRYLIKTRGQQVTLSCSPISGHRSVSWYQQTPGQGLQFLFEYFSETQRNKGNFPGRFSGRQFSNSRSEMNVSTLELGDSALYLCASSYQSFTSYNEQFFGPGTRLTVL.

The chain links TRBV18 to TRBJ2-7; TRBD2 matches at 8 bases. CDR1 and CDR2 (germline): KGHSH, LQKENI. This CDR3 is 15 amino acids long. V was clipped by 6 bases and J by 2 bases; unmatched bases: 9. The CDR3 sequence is CASSAEAGGTYEQYF. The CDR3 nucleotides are TGTGCCAGCTCCGCGGAGGCGGGAGGCACCTACGAGCAGTACTTC.

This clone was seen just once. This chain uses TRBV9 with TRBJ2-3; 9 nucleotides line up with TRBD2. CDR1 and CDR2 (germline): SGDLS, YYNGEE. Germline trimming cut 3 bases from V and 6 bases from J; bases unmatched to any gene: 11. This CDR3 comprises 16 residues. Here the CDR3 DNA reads TGTGCCAGCAGCGCCCTAGCGGGACGGAACGGGGATACGCAGTATTTT. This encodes CASSALAGRNGDTQYF.

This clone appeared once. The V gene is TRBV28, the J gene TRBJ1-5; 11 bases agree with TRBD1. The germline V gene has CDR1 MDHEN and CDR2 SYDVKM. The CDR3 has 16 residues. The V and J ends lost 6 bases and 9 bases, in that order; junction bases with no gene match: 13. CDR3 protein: CASSPVGTGGERPQHF. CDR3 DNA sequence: TGTGCCAGCAGCCCCGTAGGGACAGGGGGTGAGCGGCCCCAGCATTTT. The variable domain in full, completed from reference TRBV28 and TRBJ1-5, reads DVKVTQSSRYLVKRTGEKVFLECVQDMDHENMFWYRQDPGLGLRLIYFSYDVKMKEKGDIPEGYSVSREKKERFSLILESASTNQTSMYLCASSPVGTGGERPQHFGDGTRLSIL.

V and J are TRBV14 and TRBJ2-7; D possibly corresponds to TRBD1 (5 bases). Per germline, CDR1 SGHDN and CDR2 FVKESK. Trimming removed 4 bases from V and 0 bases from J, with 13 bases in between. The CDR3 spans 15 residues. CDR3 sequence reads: CASSPLGDGSYEQYF. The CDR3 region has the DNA TGTGCCAGCAGCCCCCTAGGGGATGGCTCCTACGAGCAGTACTTC.

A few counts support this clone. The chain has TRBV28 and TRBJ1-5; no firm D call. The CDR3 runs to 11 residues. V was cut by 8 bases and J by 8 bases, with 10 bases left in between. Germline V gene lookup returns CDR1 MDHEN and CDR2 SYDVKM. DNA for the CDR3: TGTGCCAGCCCTAGGAAGGAGCCCCAGCATTTT. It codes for CASPRKEPQHF.

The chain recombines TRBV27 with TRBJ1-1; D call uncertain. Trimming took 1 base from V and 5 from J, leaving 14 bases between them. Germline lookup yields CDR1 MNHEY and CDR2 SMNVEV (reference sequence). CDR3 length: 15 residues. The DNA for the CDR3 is TGTGCCAGCAGTTTATGGTCCCCCCTCGGGACTGAAGCTTTCTTT. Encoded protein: CASSLWSPLGTEAFF.

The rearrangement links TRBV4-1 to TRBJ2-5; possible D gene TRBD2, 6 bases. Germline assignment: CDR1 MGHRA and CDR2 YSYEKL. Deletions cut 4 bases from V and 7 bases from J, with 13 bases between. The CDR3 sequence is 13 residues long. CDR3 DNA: TGCGCCAGCAGCCCTAGCGTGCTAGGGACCCAGTACTTC. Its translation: CASSPSVLGTQYF.

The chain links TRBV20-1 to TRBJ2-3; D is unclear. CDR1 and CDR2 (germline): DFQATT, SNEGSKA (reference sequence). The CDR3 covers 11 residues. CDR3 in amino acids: CSGGTTDTQYF. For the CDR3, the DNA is TGCAGCGGCGGTACCACAGATACGCAGTATTTT.

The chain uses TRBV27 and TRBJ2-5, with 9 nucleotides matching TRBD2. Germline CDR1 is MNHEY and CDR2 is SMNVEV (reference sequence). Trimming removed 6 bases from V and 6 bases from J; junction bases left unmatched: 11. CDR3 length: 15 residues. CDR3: CASSQLTSGGKTQYF. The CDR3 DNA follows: TGTGCCAGCAGCCAACTGACTAGCGGTGGGAAGACCCAGTACTTC.

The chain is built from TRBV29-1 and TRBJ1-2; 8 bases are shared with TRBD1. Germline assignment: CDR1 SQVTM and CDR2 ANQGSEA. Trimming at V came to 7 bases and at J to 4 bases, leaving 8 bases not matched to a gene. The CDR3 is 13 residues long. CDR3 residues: CSAADRDTYGYTF. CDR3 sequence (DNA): TGCAGCGCCGCGGACAGGGACACCTATGGCTACACCTTC.

CDR3 amino acids: CASSQNLLADLGEQYF. The CDR3 DNA sequence: TGTGCCAGCAGTCAAAACCTGCTAGCGGATCTGGGCGAGCAGTACTTC. The V call is TRBV27, the J call TRBJ2-7; 7 positions match TRBD2. V shed 5 bases and J 6 bases; nucleotides not matched to a gene: 16. The V gene's germline CDR1 is MNHEY and CDR2 SMNVEV (reference sequence). There are 16 residues in the CDR3.

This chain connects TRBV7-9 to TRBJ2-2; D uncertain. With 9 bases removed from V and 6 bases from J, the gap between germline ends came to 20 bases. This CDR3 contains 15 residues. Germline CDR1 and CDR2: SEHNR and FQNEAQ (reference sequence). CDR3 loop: CARLRPPVRAGELFF. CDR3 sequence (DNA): TGTGCCAGACTTCGTCCTCCGGTTCGCGCCGGGGAGCTGTTTTTT.